The present TCR beta chain was sequenced within a study of cytomegalovirus exposure and HLA in healthy donors. Study background: Early on, a data release was issued that held 85 million to 95 million unique TCRs from HLA-typed donors.

Concerning this clone itself: What it recognizes is unknown.

Findings and limits, study-wide: Across HLA loci, a later analysis found differing TCR association rates, with DRB1 most and HLA-C fewest.

PCR involved 60 Vbeta and 13 Jbeta primers. Clones were sequenced by immunoSEQ multiplex PCR, and TCRdb holds only the in-frame ones, with some missing. In the table there are over 100,000 clones, roughly 74% of which are singletons. Per the germline V gene, CDR1 is MNHEY and CDR2 is SMNVEV (reference sequence). The V and J ends lost 5 bases and 4 bases, in that order; junction bases with no gene match: 6. The CDR3 covers 15 residues. The source material was PBMCs. The TCR originated in a woman aged 30 to 39 in good health and CMV-seronegative. The V call is TRBV27, the J call TRBJ1-2, with 11 bases lining up with TRBD1. The CDR3 coding sequence is TGTGCCAGCAGTATAGGGGACAGGGGGAGCTATGGCTACACCTTC. This encodes CASSIGDRGSYGYTF.